This entry lists 24 T cell receptor beta chains sequenced from one sample in a study of regulatory T cells in long-lasting Graves disease. Regarding time point: newly diagnosed GD, antithyroid drugs for less than 3 months. RNA isolated from PBMCs was used to make the TCR library. Sequencing libraries for TCR beta were prepared with iRepertoire HTBI primers and Arm-PCR of CDR3 regions. TCRdb re-called the multiplex PCR reads with MiXCR, one entry per CDR3 protein. Here the sample spans roughly 220,000 distinct CDR3 sequences, about 18% being singletons. The sample here was peripheral blood mononuclear cells (PBMCs), taken at new diagnosis, from a patient treated with antithyroid drugs. These receptors all come from a female donor with Graves disease.

Ten or more counts support this clonotype. The V call is TRBV11-2, the J call TRBJ2-2; D remains unclear. Trimming shortened V by 1 base and J by 6 bases, and 9 bases separated the two germline ends. This CDR3 region has 14 residues. The germline V gene has CDR1 SGHAT and CDR2 FQNNGV. The CDR3 here is CASSLGVQSGELFF. The DNA for the CDR3 is TGTGCCAGCAGCTTAGGGGTTCAATCCGGGGAGCTGTTTTTT.

A remark on this clonotype: A much larger clone lies one base from this, so it may be a read error. The rearrangement uses TRBV19 and TRBJ2-2; TRBD1 agrees at 10 bases. The germline gives CDR1 LNHDA, CDR2 SQIVND (reference sequence). V shed 6 bases and J 7 bases; nucleotides not matched to a gene: 11. CDR3 length equals 16 residues. CDR3: CASRQPGQGRNGELFF. In DNA form, the CDR3 reads TGTGCCAGTAGACAACCGGGACAGGGGAGGAACGGGGAGCTGTTTTTT.

There are a few counts of this clonotype. A single base separates this from a much larger clone, so it may be a read error. The chain links TRBV12-3 or TRBV12-4 to TRBJ1-1; no definite D call. Trimming shortened V by 5 bases and J by 1 base, and 8 bases separated the two germline ends. The CDR3 sequence is 13 residues long. DNA of the CDR3: TGTGCCAGCAGTCCAACATGGAACACTGAAGCTTTCTTT. This encodes CASSPTWNTEAFF.

As for this clonotype: Since a much larger clone is just one base distant, this may be a read error. This chain connects TRBV5-1 to TRBJ1-2; D gene uncertain. Germline lookup yields CDR1 SGHRS and CDR2 YFSETQ. There are 13 residues in the CDR3. The CDR3 spells CASNLDRPEGYTF. In nucleotides, the CDR3 is TGCGCCAGCAACTTGGATCGTCCGGAGGGCTACACCTTC.

Remarks on this clonotype: Sequence at one end of the junction differs from germline and may be a read error. V usage is TRBV10-3 and J usage is TRBJ2-1; 7 bases line up with TRBD2. The CDR3 runs to 14 residues. Germline CDR1 is ENHRY and CDR2 is SYGVKD. In DNA, the CDR3 is TGTGCCATCACGGGGAGCGGGGATAACAATAAGCAGTTCTTC. This translates into CAITGSGDNNKQFF.

This clonotype occurred many times. The genes are TRBV20-1 and TRBJ2-2; D is uncertain. Per the germline V gene, CDR1 is DFQATT and CDR2 is SNEGSKA (reference sequence). Trimming stripped 0 bases from V and 5 bases from J, with 7 bases between. This CDR3 comprises 13 residues. CDR3 coding DNA: TGCAGTGCTAGAGATTGGGGTACCGGGGAGCTGTTTTTT. Its protein is CSARDWGTGELFF.

The gene calls are TRBV6-5 and TRBJ2-2; D remains unclear. V was trimmed by 2 bases and J by 8 bases, leaving 21 bases between them. Germline CDR1 is MNHEY and CDR2 is SVGAGI. The CDR3 spans 17 residues. CDR3 sequence: CASSYQPPEQRRGELFF. CDR3 sequence (DNA): TGTGCCAGCAGTTACCAACCTCCCGAACAACGGCGTGGGGAGCTGTTTTTT.

The chain links TRBV6-5 to TRBJ2-7; a possible D gene is TRBD2 (5 bases). The CDR3 extends over 15 amino acids. CDR1 MNHEY and CDR2 SVGAGI come from the germline V gene. V lost 0 bases and J 4 bases, leaving 13 bases between the germline ends. The chain's CDR3 is CASSYSWDSGYEQYF. DNA for the CDR3: TGTGCCAGCAGTTACTCGTGGGATTCGGGGTACGAGCAGTACTTC.

Of note for this clonotype: Given a much more abundant clone one base away, this may be a read error. V usage is TRBV5-6 and J usage is TRBJ1-5; 7 bases line up with TRBD1. The CDR3 covers 15 residues. V was pared by 4 bases and J by 8 bases, with 12 bases of the junction left unmatched. Germline V gives CDR1 SGHDT, CDR2 YYEEEE. CDR3 loop: CASSAWETGRKPQHF. CDR3 bases: TGTGCCAGCAGCGCGTGGGAGACAGGGAGGAAGCCCCAGCATTTT.

The genes are TRBV11-3 and TRBJ2-7; D remains unclear. The V end was cut by 1 base, the J end by 6 bases, with 19 bases between. This CDR3 is 16 amino acids long. Germline loops: CDR1 SGHNT, CDR2 YENEEA. CDR3 nucleotide sequence: TGTGCCAGCAGCTTAGCCTCTAGTTTCTCTGCGTTCGAGCAGTACTTC. It translates to CASSLASSFSAFEQYF.

This clonotype has a count of ten or more. V is TRBV19 and J is TRBJ1-1; no clear D gene. The CDR3 runs 13 residues. CDR1 is LNHDA, CDR2 SQIVND, per germline (reference sequence). V lost 4 bases to trimming and J lost 8 bases, with 14 bases between them. In DNA form, the CDR3 reads TGTGCCAGTAGTAGTGTAGGGTCTCACGAAGCTTTCTTT. This codes for CASSSVGSHEAFF.

This clonotype was counted at least ten times. The chain joins TRBV6-2 or TRBV6-3 to TRBJ2-1; D remains ambiguous. CDR1 is MNHEY and CDR2 is SVGEGT in the germline V gene. The CDR3 is 11 residues long. V lost 8 bases to trimming and J lost 5 bases, with 7 bases between them. The CDR3 coding sequence is TGTGCCAGCCGTCGTAACAATGAGCAGTTCTTC. Translation: CASRRNNEQFF.

In its sample, this clonotype was seen many times. This chain joins TRBV20-1 and TRBJ1-1; 8 positions agree with TRBD1. Germline values: CDR1 DFQATT, CDR2 SNEGSKA (reference sequence). With 5 bases clipped from V and 1 base from J, the junction kept 12 bases outside the gene matches. The CDR3 spans 16 residues. The CDR3 bases are TGCAGTGCTCCGATCGGACAGGGCACGAGGAACACTGAAGCTTTCTTT. Translated, it gives CSAPIGQGTRNTEAFF.

This clonotype came up many times. The rearrangement uses TRBV7-3 and TRBJ2-5; D possibly matches TRBD1 or TRBD2 (5 bases each). The CDR3 covers 13 residues. The germline gives CDR1 SGHTA, CDR2 FQGTGA. Between the trimmed V and J ends, which lost 2 bases and 5 bases, there was a span of 9 bases. CDR3 DNA: TGTGCCAGCAGCTTACACCGGGACGAGACCCAGTACTTC. Its protein is CASSLHRDETQYF. Looking up the rest from reference TRBV7-3 and TRBJ2-5 gives the full variable domain: GAGVSQTPSNKVTEKGKYVELRCDPISGHTALYWYRQSLGQGPEFLIYFQGTGAADDSGLPNDRFFAVRPEGSVSTLKIQRTERGDSAVYLCASSLHRDETQYFGPGTRLLVL.

CDR3 in amino acids: CASSLAGVGQETQYF. The CDR3 region has the DNA TGTGCCAGCAGCTTAGCGGGAGTGGGCCAAGAGACCCAGTACTTC. The chain carries TRBV11-2 and TRBJ2-5, with D possibly matching TRBD2 (6 bases). Trimming removed 1 base at V and 1 base at J, with 10 bases between. CDR3 length: 15 amino acids. Germline CDR1 reads SGHAT; CDR2 reads FQNNGV.

In this sample, this clonotype turned up many times. The chain is built from TRBV18 and TRBJ1-1; the D is unclear. The germline V gene encodes CDR1 KGHSH and CDR2 LQKENI. CDR3 length equals 14 residues. V was cut by 6 bases and J by 4 bases, with 15 bases left in between. CDR3 protein: CASSPLGQVTEAFF. The CDR3 DNA sequence: TGTGCCAGCTCGCCGTTAGGGCAAGTCACTGAAGCTTTCTTT.

This clonotype has a count of ten or more. J is TRBJ2-2 and V is TRBV19; D is ambiguous. V lost 3 bases and J lost 0, with 11 bases in between. This CDR3 has 16 amino acids. Germline V lookup: CDR1 LNHDA, CDR2 SQIVND (reference sequence). The CDR3 bases are TGTGCCAGTAGTATTGCACAGATCGCGAACACCGGGGAGCTGTTTTTT. Its protein is CASSIAQIANTGELFF.

This clonotype came up many times. The rearrangement uses TRBV11-1 and TRBJ2-1; a weak D match, TRBD1 (5 bases). V gave up 5 bases and J gave up 10 bases, with 15 bases separating them. The germline V gene has CDR1 SGHAT and CDR2 FQDESV (reference sequence). The CDR3 has 13 residues. CDR3 protein: CASSPTDSGEQFF. The CDR3 DNA sequence: TGTGCCAGCAGCCCGACAGACTCCGGGGAGCAGTTCTTC.

This clonotype has more than one count but fewer than ten. The rearrangement joins TRBV19 to TRBJ1-2, with TRBD1 identical over 8 bases. V trimming: 5 bases; J trimming: 4 bases; junction bases outside the gene matches: 6. CDR1 and CDR2 (germline): LNHDA, SQIVND (reference sequence). The CDR3 has 14 amino acids. CDR3 amino acids: CASSPSGTGYGYTF. The CDR3 bases are TGTGCCAGTAGTCCCTCCGGGACAGGCTATGGCTACACCTTC.

In this sample, this clonotype turned up a few times. A much larger clone differs by one base, so this may be a read error. The chain combines TRBV12-3 or TRBV12-4 with TRBJ1-1, with 7 bases that match TRBD1. J was trimmed by 10 bases and V by 1 base; bases with no gene match: 6. The CDR3 is made up of 13 amino acids. CDR3 amino acids: CASSLVLQGSAFF. Written as DNA, the CDR3 is TGTGCCAGCAGTTTAGTCCTACAGGGGTCAGCTTTCTTT.

This clonotype was picked up many times. The V and J genes are TRBV29-1 and TRBJ2-5, with D uncertain. Germline V gives CDR1 SQVTM, CDR2 ANQGSEA. The CDR3 has 11 residues. V lost 0 bases, J lost 4 bases, and 3 bases lay in between. The CDR3 coding sequence is TGCAGCGTTGAAGAGGGAGAGACCCAGTACTTC. Protein product: CSVEEGETQYF.

Many counts were recorded for this clonotype. J is TRBJ1-1 and V is TRBV10-3, with D possibly TRBD1 on 5 matching bases. V shed 8 bases and J shed 0 bases, with 19 bases lying between them. CDR1 is ENHRY, CDR2 SYGVKD, per germline. This CDR3 comprises 16 residues. The CDR3 coding sequence is TGTGCCATCGGAGATTTTCCGGGACTGCTGAACACTGAAGCTTTCTTT. As protein: CAIGDFPGLLNTEAFF.

This clonotype was picked up many times. This sequence joins TRBV11-1 and TRBJ2-5; TRBD2 might be the D (6 bases). V lost 5 bases, J lost 5 bases, and 12 bases lay in between. The CDR3 runs 13 residues. The germline gives CDR1 SGHAT, CDR2 FQDESV (reference sequence). The CDR3 region is CASSTGLLETQYF. The CDR3 DNA follows: TGTGCCAGCAGCACCGGACTACTCGAGACCCAGTACTTC.

This clonotype was seen repeatedly, ten times or more. The chain carries TRBV6-5 and TRBJ2-2, with D hard to call. Deletions cut 3 bases from V and 3 bases from J, with 8 bases between. The CDR3 runs to 14 residues. Germline V gives CDR1 MNHEY, CDR2 SVGAGI. This CDR3 is CASSYSRDTGELFF. The CDR3 DNA follows: TGTGCCAGCAGTTATAGCCGGGACACCGGGGAGCTGTTTTTT.